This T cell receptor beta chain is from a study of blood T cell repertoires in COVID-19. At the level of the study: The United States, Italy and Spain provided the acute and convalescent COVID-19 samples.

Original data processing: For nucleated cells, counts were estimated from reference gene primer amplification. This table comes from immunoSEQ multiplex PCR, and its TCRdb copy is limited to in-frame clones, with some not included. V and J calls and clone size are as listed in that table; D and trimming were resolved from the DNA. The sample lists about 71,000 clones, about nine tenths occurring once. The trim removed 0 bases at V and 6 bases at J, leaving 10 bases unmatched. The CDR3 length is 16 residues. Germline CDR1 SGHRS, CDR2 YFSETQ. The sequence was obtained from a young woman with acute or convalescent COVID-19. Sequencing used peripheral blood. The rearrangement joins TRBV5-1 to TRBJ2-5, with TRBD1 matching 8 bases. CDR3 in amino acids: CASSLEFAGGTKTQYF. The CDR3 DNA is TGCGCCAGCAGCTTGGAGTTCGCAGGGGGCACGAAGACCCAGTACTTC.